This passage covers 27 T cell receptor beta chains from one sample sequenced in a study of naive and memory T cell subsets. Study-level results: Naive repertoires, especially CD8, held a few larger clonotypes, possibly memory cells re-expressing CD45RA.

Antigens for these TCRs are unknown. The beta constant-region primer was an equimolar mix of two oligonucleotides covering TRBC1 and TRBC2. Nested alpha and beta constant-region primers with the SP2 primer drove four PCR rounds on ligated cDNA. TCRdb re-analysed the UMI-ligation and nested PCR reads in MiXCR, keeping a single row per CDR3 protein. The profile shows around 100,000 distinct CDR3 sequences, roughly 15% of them singletons. Material: naive CD8+ T cells from blood. The receptors come from a human donor in good health.

The rearrangement links TRBV12-3 or TRBV12-4 to TRBJ2-7; 10 nucleotides match TRBD2. J gave up 7 bases and V 6 bases, and 6 bases lay outside the gene matches. The CDR3 runs 13 residues. DNA of the CDR3: TGTGCCAGCAGCCCTAGCGGGAGAAATGAGCAGTACTTC. It encodes CASSPSGRNEQYF.

This clonotype was seen only a few times. The chain's CDR3 is CSVDTPGDGYEQYF. DNA of the CDR3: TGCAGCGTTGACACACCAGGGGATGGGTACGAGCAGTACTTC. This chain uses TRBV29-1 with TRBJ2-7; tentatively, D is TRBD1 (6 bases). The CDR3 has 14 residues. Germline loops: CDR1 SQVTM, CDR2 ANQGSEA. V dropped 3 bases and J dropped 4 bases, with 16 bases sitting between them.

This chain joins TRBV19 and TRBJ2-7; D perhaps matches TRBD2 (6 bases). CDR3 size: 14 residues. CDR1 is LNHDA and CDR2 is SQIVND in the germline V gene (reference sequence). Deletions cut 1 base from V and 1 base from J, with 8 bases between. The CDR3 bases are TGTGCCAGTAGTATAGTGGAGGGGTCCTACGAGCAGTACTTC. Its translation is CASSIVEGSYEQYF.

This clonotype was seen only a few times. The chain links TRBV29-1 to TRBJ1-1, with D unresolved. Trimming removed 7 bases from V and 0 bases from J, with 9 bases in between. CDR3 length: 12 residues. The germline gives CDR1 SQVTM, CDR2 ANQGSEA. Written as DNA, the CDR3 is TGCAGCGGAGAGATCATGAACACTGAAGCTTTCTTT. As protein: CSGEIMNTEAFF.

The chain joins TRBV15 to TRBJ2-1; 12 bases agree with TRBD2. V was clipped by 5 bases and J by 7 bases; unmatched bases: 9. Germline V gene sequence: CDR1 LNHNV, CDR2 YYDKDF (reference sequence). The CDR3 is made up of 16 amino acids. The CDR3 coding sequence is TGTGCCACCAGCTCCCACACCGGGACTAGCGGGAATGAGCAGTTCTTC. It codes for CATSSHTGTSGNEQFF.

This clonotype was observed a handful of times. The V call is TRBV7-2, the J call TRBJ1-5; unclear D gene. Germline CDR1 SGHTA, CDR2 FQGNSA. This CDR3 comprises 14 residues. Trimming removed 1 base at V and 8 bases at J, with 12 bases between. The CDR3 DNA follows: TGTGCCAGCAGCTTAGATTCCCAGATAAAGCCCCAGCATTTT. Residues: CASSLDSQIKPQHF.

This rearrangement joins TRBV30 to TRBJ2-7; 9 positions agree with TRBD1. Looked up from germline, CDR1 is GTSNPN and CDR2 is SVGIG (reference sequence). The J segment lost 7 bases and the V segment lost 1 base, leaving 2 bases of the junction unmatched. The CDR3 has 12 residues. CDR3 loop: CAWSGGTGEQYF. Here the CDR3 DNA reads TGTGCCTGGAGTGGGGGGACAGGGGAGCAGTACTTC.

The chain couples TRBV29-1 to TRBJ2-7, with no clear D. The CDR3 sequence is 12 residues long. Germline V gene sequence: CDR1 SQVTM, CDR2 ANQGSEA. Trimming took off 1 base at V and 3 bases at J, with 7 bases between the two ends. The chain's CDR3 is CSVEVSGYEQYF. For the CDR3, the DNA is TGCAGCGTTGAAGTGTCAGGCTACGAGCAGTACTTC.

This clonotype was found a few times. CDR3 loop: CASSAGTAPYEQYF. DNA for the CDR3: TGTGCCAGCAGTGCCGGGACAGCCCCCTACGAGCAGTACTTC. This chain uses TRBV12-3 or TRBV12-4 with TRBJ2-7, with 7 bases matching TRBD1. This CDR3 spans 14 amino acids. Losses at the gene ends were 5 bases for V and 2 bases for J; bases not matched to a gene: 6.

The genes are TRBV5-4 and TRBJ1-4; a weak D match, TRBD1 (5 bases). Trimming shortened V by 2 bases and J by 0 bases, and 8 bases separated the two germline ends. The CDR3 length is 15 residues. Germline V gives CDR1 SGHNT, CDR2 YYREEE (reference sequence). The CDR3 here is CASSLTGSTNEKLFF. The CDR3 DNA is TGTGCCAGCAGCTTAACAGGCTCAACTAATGAAAAACTGTTTTTT.

The CDR3, as DNA: TGTGCCAGCAGTGGGCGGACTAGCGGGGTTGGGGAGACCCAGTACTTC. Its translation is CASSGRTSGVGETQYF. This rearrangement joins TRBV2 to TRBJ2-5; 12 bases match TRBD2. CDR3 length: 16 amino acids. V was pared by 4 bases and J by 5 bases, with 8 bases of the junction left unmatched. Germline V gene lookup returns CDR1 SNHLY and CDR2 FYNNEI.

This clonotype has more than one count but fewer than ten. The chain carries TRBV25-1 and TRBJ2-7; D unclear. V dropped 1 base and J dropped 5 bases, with 12 bases sitting between them. Germline V gene lookup returns CDR1 MGHDK and CDR2 SYGVNS. CDR3 length: 14 amino acids. The CDR3 reads CASSESVGRNEQYF. The CDR3 nucleotides are TGTGCCAGCAGTGAATCGGTTGGGCGGAACGAGCAGTACTTC.

This clonotype has a count of ten or more. V is TRBV27 and J is TRBJ2-1, with D uncertain. The CDR3 loop spans 16 amino acids. CDR1 and CDR2 (germline): MNHEY, SMNVEV (reference sequence). The V end was cut by 4 bases, the J end by 0 bases, with 13 bases between. CDR3 amino acids: CASSSLSLTSYNEQFF. CDR3 bases: TGTGCCAGCAGTTCCCTCAGCCTGACCTCCTACAATGAGCAGTTCTTC.

As for this clonotype: An end of the junction does not agree with germline; a read error may underlie this. J is TRBJ2-1 and V is TRBV15; D perhaps matches TRBD2 (5 bases). Germline loops: CDR1 LNHNV, CDR2 YYDKDF (reference sequence). The CDR3 has 13 residues. The CDR3 loop is CATNRGSYSEQFF. The CDR3 DNA sequence: TGTGCCACCAACCGGGGTAGCTACAGTGAGCAGTTCTTC.

The chain links TRBV4-2 to TRBJ1-3; no clear D. Germline V lookup: CDR1 LGHNA, CDR2 YNFKEQ. Trimming pared 0 bases from V and 6 bases from J, leaving 9 bases between. The CDR3 covers 14 residues. The CDR3 DNA follows: TGTGCCAGCAGCCAAGAAGTCGGGCTAAACACCATATATTTT. The encoded protein is CASSQEVGLNTIYF.

The chain uses TRBV12-3 or TRBV12-4 and TRBJ2-1, with 8 bases identical to TRBD2. This CDR3 is built from 15 residues. The trim removed 4 bases at V and 5 bases at J, leaving 7 bases unmatched. CDR3 coding DNA: TGTGCCAGCAGTTCCGCGGGAGGAGCCAACAATGAGCAGTTCTTC. This encodes CASSSAGGANNEQFF.

This clonotype was counted a few times. V is TRBV9 and J is TRBJ2-6; 7 nucleotides line up with TRBD1. V dropped 3 bases and J dropped 0; count of bases not matched to a gene: 6. The CDR3 loop spans 17 amino acids. Germline V gives CDR1 SGDLS, CDR2 YYNGEE. This CDR3 is CASSGPGQLSGANVLTF. CDR3 DNA: TGTGCCAGCAGCGGGCCGGGACAGCTCTCTGGGGCCAACGTCCTGACTTTC.

This clonotype was recorded a few times. The chain combines TRBV5-8 with TRBJ2-2; D is ambiguous. Germline CDR1 is SGHTS and CDR2 is YDEGEE. The V end was cut by 1 base, the J end by 5 bases, with 9 bases between. The CDR3 loop spans 14 amino acids. The CDR3 protein is CASSLYGLTGELFF. The CDR3 DNA reads as TGTGCCAGCAGCTTGTACGGTTTGACCGGGGAGCTGTTTTTT.

The chain uses TRBV19 and TRBJ1-2, with 7 bases matching TRBD1. Germline V gene lookup returns CDR1 LNHDA and CDR2 SQIVND (reference sequence). Germline trimming cut 4 bases from V and 0 bases from J; bases unmatched to any gene: 5. The CDR3 runs 15 residues. The CDR3 loop is CASSTPGQTNYGYTF. CDR3 DNA: TGTGCCAGTAGTACGCCGGGACAGACTAACTATGGCTACACCTTC.

This sequence joins TRBV6-2 or TRBV6-3 and TRBJ2-7; D is ambiguous. Germline V CDR1 and CDR2: MNHEY, SVGEGT. The germline V and J ends were trimmed by 6 bases and 6 bases, with 12 bases remaining between them. This CDR3 has 12 residues. The DNA of the CDR3 is TGTGCCAGCAGCCTGGCCTTTAGCGAGCAGTACTTC. Protein product: CASSLAFSEQYF.

In this sample, this clonotype turned up a few times. V is TRBV27 and J is TRBJ2-1; TRBD2 matches at 11 bases. The junction had 12 bases not matched to a gene; V was cut back by 6 bases and J by 8 bases. Germline loops: CDR1 MNHEY, CDR2 SMNVEV (reference sequence). This CDR3 has 16 amino acids. CDR3 nucleotides: TGTGCCAGCAGCACGCCTAGCGGGAGGAATAGGGATGAGCAGTTCTTC. Translation gives CASSTPSGRNRDEQFF.

The genes are TRBV13 and TRBJ2-7; D may be TRBD2 (5 bases). This CDR3 comprises 12 residues. V shed 6 bases and J shed 0 bases, with 6 bases lying between them. Per germline, CDR1 PRHDT and CDR2 FYEKMQ (reference sequence). The CDR3 sequence: CASREGSYEQYF. The CDR3 DNA reads TGTGCCAGCAGAGAGGGCTCCTACGAGCAGTACTTC.

The V and J genes are TRBV20-1 and TRBJ2-7; TRBD1 agrees at 7 bases. Per germline, CDR1 DFQATT and CDR2 SNEGSKA (reference sequence). The J segment lost 1 base and the V segment lost 5 bases, leaving 14 bases of the junction unmatched. The CDR3 sequence is 16 residues long. The CDR3 region is CSARSTGAITSYEQYF. The CDR3 DNA reads as TGCAGTGCTCGATCTACAGGGGCGATAACTTCCTACGAGCAGTACTTC.

This clonotype showed up many times. The V gene is TRBV27, the J gene TRBJ2-1; 12 bases are a match to TRBD2. J was trimmed by 3 bases and V by 2 bases; bases with no gene match: 2. Germline CDR1 is MNHEY and CDR2 is SMNVEV (reference sequence). CDR3 length: 16 residues. CDR3 nucleotides: TGTGCCAGCAGTTTAACTAGCGGGGGGATCTACAATGAGCAGTTCTTC. This encodes CASSLTSGGIYNEQFF.

This clonotype was counted between two and nine times. V and J are TRBV30 and TRBJ2-3; D is possibly TRBD2 (5 bases). CDR3 length equals 14 residues. Germline CDR1 GTSNPN, CDR2 SVGIG (reference sequence). The V and J ends lost 1 base and 4 bases respectively, with 12 bases between them. The CDR3 DNA reads TGTGCCTGGAGTGGAGCGGCCGTGGCAGATACGCAGTATTTT. It is translated as CAWSGAAVADTQYF.

This clonotype showed up just a few times. The chain couples TRBV27 to TRBJ1-2, with TRBD1 as a possible D gene (5 bases). The CDR3 has 18 residues. Germline V lookup: CDR1 MNHEY, CDR2 SMNVEV (reference sequence). V lost 4 bases and J lost 6, with 27 bases in between. The CDR3, as DNA: TGTGCCAGCAGTTCACTACGGGACCGCGGTTTTAATTTCGATGGCTACACCTTC. It codes for CASSSLRDRGFNFDGYTF.

V usage is TRBV12-3 or TRBV12-4 and J usage is TRBJ1-4; TRBD1 aligns across 10 bases. With 4 bases clipped from V and 5 bases from J, the junction kept 4 bases outside the gene matches. The CDR3 has 15 amino acids. This CDR3 reads CASSSGQGINEKLFF. DNA of the CDR3: TGTGCCAGCAGTTCGGGACAGGGGATAAATGAAAAACTGTTTTTT.